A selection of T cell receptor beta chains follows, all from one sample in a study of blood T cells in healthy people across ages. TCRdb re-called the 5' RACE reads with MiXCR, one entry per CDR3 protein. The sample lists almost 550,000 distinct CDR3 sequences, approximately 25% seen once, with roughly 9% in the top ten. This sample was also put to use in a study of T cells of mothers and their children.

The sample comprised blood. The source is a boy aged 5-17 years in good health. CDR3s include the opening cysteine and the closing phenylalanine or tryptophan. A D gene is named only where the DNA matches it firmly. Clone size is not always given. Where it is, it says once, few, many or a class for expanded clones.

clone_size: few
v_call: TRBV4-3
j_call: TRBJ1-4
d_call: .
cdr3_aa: CASSQDFQGLNEKLFF
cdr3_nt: TGCGCCAGCAGCCAAGATTTTCAGGGTCTTAATGAAAAACTGTTTTTT

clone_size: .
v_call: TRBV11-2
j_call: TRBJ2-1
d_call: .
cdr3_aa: CASSLDLTDSSYNEQFF
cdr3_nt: TGTGCCAGCAGCTTAGATCTCACAGACAGCTCCTACAATGAGCAGTTCTTC

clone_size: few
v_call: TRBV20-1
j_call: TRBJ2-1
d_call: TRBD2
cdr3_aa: CSARMSGGANEQFF
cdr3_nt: TGCAGTGCCCGAATGAGCGGGGGGGCTAATGAGCAGTTCTTC

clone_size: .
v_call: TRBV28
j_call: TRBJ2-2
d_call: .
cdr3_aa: CASSTRDSTLNTGELFF
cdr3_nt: TGTGCCAGCAGCACCCGGGACTCCACCTTGAACACCGGGGAGCTGTTTTTT

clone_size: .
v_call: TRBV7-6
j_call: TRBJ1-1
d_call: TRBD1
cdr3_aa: CASSLDRDSEEAFF
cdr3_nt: TGTGCCAGCAGCTTAGACAGGGACAGTGAGGAAGCTTTCTTT

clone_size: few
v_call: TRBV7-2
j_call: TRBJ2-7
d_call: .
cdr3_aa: CASSLGASVAYEQYF
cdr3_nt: TGTGCCAGCAGCTTAGGGGCTAGCGTAGCCTACGAGCAGTACTTC

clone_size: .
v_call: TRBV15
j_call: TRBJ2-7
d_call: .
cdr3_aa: CATSRLGAVKGEYEQYF
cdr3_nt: TGTGCCACCAGCAGACTGGGTGCGGTAAAGGGGGAATACGAGCAGTACTTC

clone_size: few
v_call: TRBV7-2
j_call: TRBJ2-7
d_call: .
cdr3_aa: CASSLGSPRSYEQYF
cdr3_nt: TGTGCCAGCAGCTTAGGTTCCCCACGGTCCTACGAGCAGTACTTC

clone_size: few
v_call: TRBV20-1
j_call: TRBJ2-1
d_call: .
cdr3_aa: CSARGFRAETLYNEQFF
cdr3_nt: TGCAGTGCTAGAGGCTTCCGAGCGGAGACCCTCTACAATGAGCAGTTCTTC

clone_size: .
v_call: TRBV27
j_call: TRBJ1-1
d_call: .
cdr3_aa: CASSPLGREAFF
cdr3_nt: TGTGCCAGCAGTCCCCTCGGGAGGGAAGCTTTCTTT

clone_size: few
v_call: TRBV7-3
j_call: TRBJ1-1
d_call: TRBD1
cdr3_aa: CASSLAGTGMTEAFF
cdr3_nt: TGTGCCAGCAGCTTAGCCGGGACAGGGATGACTGAAGCTTTCTTT

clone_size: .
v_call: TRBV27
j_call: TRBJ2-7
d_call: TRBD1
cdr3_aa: CASSPRTGASLEQYF
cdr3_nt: TGTGCCAGCAGTCCACGGACAGGGGCCTCCCTCGAGCAGTACTTC

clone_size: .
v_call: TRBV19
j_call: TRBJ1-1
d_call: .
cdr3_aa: CASSPTGATEAFF
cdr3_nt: TGTGCCAGTAGTCCCACGGGCGCCACTGAAGCTTTCTTT

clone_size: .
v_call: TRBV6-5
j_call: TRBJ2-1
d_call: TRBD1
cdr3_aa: CASRTVRTGTGNEQLF
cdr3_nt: TGTGCCAGCAGAACCGTAAGAACCGGGACAGGGAATGAGCAGCTCTTC

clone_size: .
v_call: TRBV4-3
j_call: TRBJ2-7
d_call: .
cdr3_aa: CASSQDAGNPLEQYF
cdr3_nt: TGCGCCAGCAGCCAAGACGCAGGGAACCCCCTCGAGCAGTACTTC

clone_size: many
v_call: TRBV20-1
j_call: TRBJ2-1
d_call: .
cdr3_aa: CSASLGPNEQFF
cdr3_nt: TGCAGTGCTAGCCTGGGACCCAATGAGCAGTTCTTC

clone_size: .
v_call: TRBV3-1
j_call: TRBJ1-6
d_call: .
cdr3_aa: CASSLMSANSPLHF
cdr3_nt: TGTGCCAGCAGCCTAATGAGCGCCAATTCACCCCTCCACTTT

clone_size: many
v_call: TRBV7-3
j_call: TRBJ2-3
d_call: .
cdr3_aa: CASSLSGVFTDTQYF
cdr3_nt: TGTGCCAGCAGCTTAAGCGGGGTTTTCACAGATACGCAGTATTTT

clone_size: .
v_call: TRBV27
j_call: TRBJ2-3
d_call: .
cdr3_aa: CASSTGTQNTDTQYF
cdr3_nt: TGTGCCAGCAGTACGGGGACACAAAACACAGATACGCAGTATTTT

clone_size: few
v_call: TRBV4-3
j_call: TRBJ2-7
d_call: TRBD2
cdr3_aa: CASSLSPGTIYEQYF
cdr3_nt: TGCGCCAGCAGCCTCAGCCCGGGGACTATCTACGAGCAGTACTTC

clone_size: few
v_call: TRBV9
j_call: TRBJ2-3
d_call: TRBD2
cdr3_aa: CASSVAPSGRTGTDTQYF
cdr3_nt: TGTGCCAGCAGCGTAGCCCCTAGCGGGAGGACCGGCACAGATACGCAGTATTTT

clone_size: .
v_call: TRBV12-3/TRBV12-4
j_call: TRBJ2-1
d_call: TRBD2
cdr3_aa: CASGSGGSILNEQFF
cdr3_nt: TGTGCCAGCGGGTCTGGCGGGAGTATCTTAAATGAGCAGTTCTTC

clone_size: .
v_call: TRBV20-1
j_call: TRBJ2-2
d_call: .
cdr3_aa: CSASRQGNTGELFF
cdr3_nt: TGCAGTGCTAGTCGGCAGGGGAACACCGGGGAGCTGTTTTTT